This entry lists 31 T cell receptor beta chains sequenced from one sample in a study of blood T cell repertoires in COVID-19. Profiling relied on immunoSEQ multiplex PCR, and the TCRdb table lists in-frame clones only, not all of them. The sample carries around 250,000 clones, around 90% recorded once. The sample taken for sequencing was peripheral blood. Source of these receptors: a woman aged 70-85 years with active or convalescent COVID-19.

This chain connects TRBV9 to TRBJ1-2, with TRBD1 matching 8 bases. CDR3 length equals 16 residues. Germline CDR1 and CDR2: SGDLS and YYNGEE. Trimming removed 3 bases from V and 7 bases from J; junction bases left unmatched: 14. The CDR3 loop is CASSGGTGLGSGGYTF. CDR3 DNA: TGTGCCAGCAGCGGAGGGACAGGTCTGGGCTCCGGTGGCTACACCTTC. The whole variable domain, remainder taken from reference TRBV9 and TRBJ1-2, is DSGVTQTPKHLITATGQRVTLRCSPRSGDLSVYWYQQSLDQGLQFLIQYYNGEERAKGNILERFSAQQFPDLHSELNLSSLELGDSALYFCASSGGTGLGSGGYTFGSGTRLTVV.

This clone was recorded a few times. The CDR3 is CASSLEDRVEGNTIYF. Written as DNA, the CDR3 is TGTGCCAGCAGCTTAGAGGACAGGGTAGAAGGAAACACCATATATTTT. The V and J genes are TRBV5-6 and TRBJ1-3; 8 bases fit TRBD1. The CDR3 loop spans 16 amino acids. Germline assignment: CDR1 SGHDT and CDR2 YYEEEE. J gave up 4 bases and V 2 bases, and 8 bases lay outside the gene matches.

This clone was seen only once. The chain employs TRBV7-9 and TRBJ1-6; 8 nucleotides line up with TRBD1. This CDR3 spans 16 amino acids. The germline gives CDR1 SEHNR, CDR2 FQNEAQ (reference sequence). Trimming removed 5 bases from V and 5 bases from J; junction bases left unmatched: 8. CDR3 loop: CASSRRTGIDNSPLHF. DNA for the CDR3: TGTGCCAGCAGCAGACGGACAGGGATTGATAATTCACCCCTCCACTTT. The full variable domain, rest sourced from reference TRBV7-9 and TRBJ1-6, is DTGVSQNPRHKITKRGQNVTFRCDPISEHNRLYWYRQTLGQGPEFLTYFQNEAQLEKSRLLSDRFSAERPKGSFSTLEIQRTEQGDSAMYLCASSRRTGIDNSPLHFGNGTRLTVT.

V is TRBV6-2 or TRBV6-3 and J is TRBJ1-2; 7 bases line up with TRBD1. V lost 5 bases and J lost 10; bases outside the gene matches: 10. Germline V gives CDR1 MNHEY, CDR2 SVGEGT. This CDR3 is 13 amino acids long. CDR3 region: CASSTTGTAPYTF. CDR3 sequence (DNA): TGTGCCAGCAGTACTACCGGGACAGCGCCCTACACCTTC.

V is TRBV2 and J is TRBJ1-6; 8 bases agree with TRBD1. CDR1 is SNHLY, CDR2 FYNNEI, per germline. CDR3 length: 14 residues. The junction had 4 bases not matched to a gene; V was cut back by 5 bases and J by 7 bases. The CDR3 DNA reads TGTGCCAGCAGTCCCCGGGACAGGAATTCACCCCTCCACTTT. Amino acids: CASSPRDRNSPLHF.

The chain links TRBV19 to TRBJ2-5, with 9 bases matching TRBD2. J was trimmed by 1 base and V by 7 bases; bases with no gene match: 10. CDR3 length: 16 amino acids. Germline-derived CDR1 and CDR2 are LNHDA and SQIVND (reference sequence). CDR3 DNA sequence: TGTGCCAGTATCAGAGGGACTAGCAGGTTCCAAGAGACCCAGTACTTC. It is translated as CASIRGTSRFQETQYF.

The chain links TRBV6-5 to TRBJ2-1; D is perhaps TRBD2 (7 bases). Germline V CDR1 and CDR2: MNHEY, SVGAGI. This CDR3 has 11 residues. V lost 10 bases and J lost 9, with 13 bases in between. The CDR3 region is CATSRGGEQFF. For the CDR3, the DNA is TGTGCCACCTCAAGGGGGGGTGAGCAGTTCTTC.

In this sample, this clone turned up once. A junction end diverges from the germline sequence, so it may reflect a read error. This chain links TRBV29-1 with TRBJ2-5, with 8 bases lining up with TRBD1. Germline CDR1 and CDR2: SQVTM and ANQGSEA. The CDR3 consists of 12 residues. The CDR3 spells CSVLVPGTGTHF. In DNA form, the CDR3 reads TGCAGCGTTCTAGTACCCGGGACAGGCACCCACTTC. Using reference TRBV29-1 and TRBJ2-5 for the parts outside the CDR3, the full variable domain is SAVISQKPSRDICQRGTSLTIQCQVDSQVTMMFWYRQQPGQSLTLIATANQGSEATYESGFVIDKFPISRPNLTFSTLTVSNMSPEDSSIYLCSVLVPGTGTHFGPGTRLLVL.

This chain joins TRBV3-1 (or the pseudogene TRBV3-2) and TRBJ2-2; D is uncertain. V lost 5 bases to trimming and J lost 5 bases, with 3 bases between them. The length of the CDR3 is 11 residues. In germline, CDR1 is LGHDT, CDR2 YNNKEL (reference sequence). The CDR3 bases are TGTGCCAGCAGCTATACCGGGGAGCTGTTTTTT. Protein product: CASSYTGELFF.

The V and J genes are TRBV15 and TRBJ2-3; TRBD2 agrees at 8 bases. This CDR3 region has 17 residues. Germline assignment: CDR1 LNHNV and CDR2 YYDKDF (reference sequence). V lost 1 base to trimming and J lost 0 bases; unmatched junction nucleotides: 6. CDR3 sequence (DNA): TGTGCCACCAGCAGAGTGGAGCGGGAGAAAAGCACAGATACGCAGTATTTT. Residues: CATSRVEREKSTDTQYF.

This chain links TRBV6-5 with TRBJ1-4, with a tentative D call TRBD1 (6 bases). The CDR3 contains 12 residues. CDR1 MNHEY and CDR2 SVGAGI come from the germline V gene. V shed 8 bases and J shed 7 bases, with 11 bases lying between them. The CDR3 here is CASGGSGEKLFF. CDR3 bases: TGTGCCAGCGGGGGCAGCGGTGAAAAACTGTTTTTT.

The CDR3 nucleotides read TGTGCCAGCAGCTTGATGTTCCAGGCCGAAGGAAAACTGTTTTTT. Amino acids: CASSLMFQAEGKLFF. This chain uses TRBV7-9 with TRBJ1-4; unclear D gene. This CDR3 is 15 amino acids long. Per germline, CDR1 SEHNR and CDR2 FQNEAQ (reference sequence). Deletions cut 3 bases from V and 10 bases from J, with 18 bases between.

The rearrangement links TRBV5-1 to TRBJ2-6; TRBD1 agrees at 8 bases. CDR1 is SGHRS, CDR2 YFSETQ, per germline. Trimming at V came to 5 bases and at J to 0 bases, leaving 7 bases not matched to a gene. The CDR3 sequence is 17 residues long. This CDR3 reads CASRRDRSASGANVLTF. The CDR3 coding sequence is TGCGCCAGCAGAAGGGACAGGAGCGCCTCTGGGGCCAACGTCCTGACTTTC. Looking up the rest from reference TRBV5-1 and TRBJ2-6 gives the full variable domain: KAGVTQTPRYLIKTRGQQVTLSCSPISGHRSVSWYQQTPGQGLQFLFEYFSETQRNKGNFPGRFSGRQFSNSRSEMNVSTLELGDSALYLCASRRDRSASGANVLTFGAGSRLTVL.

The chain couples TRBV10-3 to TRBJ2-7, with TRBD2 matching over 8 bases. Germline-derived CDR1 and CDR2 are ENHRY and SYGVKD. The CDR3 consists of 12 residues. V shed 11 bases, J shed 5 bases, and the junction held 8 bases outside the gene matches. The CDR3 reads CAVGGGRHEQYF. CDR3 in DNA: TGTGCCGTCGGCGGGGGGCGGCACGAGCAGTACTTC.

The rearrangement links TRBV3-1 (or the pseudogene TRBV3-2) to TRBJ1-2, with D unclear. CDR1 is LGHDT and CDR2 is YNNKEL in the germline V gene (reference sequence). The CDR3 sequence is 15 residues long. V lost 1 base and J 2 bases, leaving 11 bases between the germline ends. CDR3 in DNA: TGTGCCAGCAGCCAAGTCTTCGGGAGGAACTATGGCTACACCTTC. It codes for CASSQVFGRNYGYTF.

The chain carries TRBV30 and TRBJ2-1, with 7 bases that match TRBD2. Germline-derived CDR1 and CDR2 are GTSNPN and SVGIG (reference sequence). The CDR3 length is 19 residues. J was trimmed by 6 bases and V by 4 bases; bases with no gene match: 24. The CDR3 spells CAWIGPSLAAKDIPNEQFF. The CDR3 nucleotides are TGTGCCTGGATAGGTCCCAGCCTAGCGGCAAAGGACATACCCAATGAGCAGTTCTTC.

The rearrangement uses TRBV11-2 and TRBJ1-1; 7 bases agree with TRBD1. Germline V gene sequence: CDR1 SGHAT, CDR2 FQNNGV. The CDR3 covers 14 residues. Trimming cost V 4 bases and J 2 bases; bases outside gene matches: 4. DNA of the CDR3: TGTGCCAGCAGCTGGGGGACAGTTAACACTGAAGCTTTCTTT. Encoded protein: CASSWGTVNTEAFF.

The CDR3 here is CASSFGGGAPDTQYF. CDR3 nucleotide sequence: TGTGCCAGCAGCTTCGGCGGGGGGGCACCAGATACGCAGTATTTT. The rearrangement uses TRBV7-2 and TRBJ2-3; 9 bases fit TRBD2. Germline V gene lookup returns CDR1 SGHTA and CDR2 FQGNSA. Trimming removed 3 bases from V and 4 bases from J; junction bases left unmatched: 5. There are 15 residues in the CDR3.

The chain couples TRBV5-4 to TRBJ1-1; unclear D gene. The germline V and J ends were trimmed by 0 bases and 0 bases, with 6 bases remaining between them. This CDR3 spans 14 amino acids. CDR1 and CDR2 from the germline V gene are SGHNT and YYREEE (reference sequence). The CDR3 DNA sequence: TGTGCCAGCAGCTTGGCCGGGATGAACACTGAAGCTTTCTTT. It yields the protein CASSLAGMNTEAFF.

V and J are TRBV7-2 and TRBJ1-2; the D is unclear. The germline V gene has CDR1 SGHTA and CDR2 FQGNSA. The CDR3 is 14 residues long. The germline V and J ends were trimmed by 5 bases and 4 bases, with 14 bases remaining between them. In DNA form, the CDR3 reads TGTGCCAGCAGCCAAGACGGGGTTTCCTATGGCTACACCTTC. Protein sequence: CASSQDGVSYGYTF.

The chain employs TRBV4-2 and TRBJ2-1, with 8 bases identical to TRBD2. The germline V gene encodes CDR1 LGHNA and CDR2 YNFKEQ. Germline trimming cut 0 bases from V and 4 bases from J; bases unmatched to any gene: 5. The CDR3 is 16 residues long. The CDR3 loop is CASSQEGTSAYNEQFF. For the CDR3, the DNA is TGTGCCAGCAGCCAAGAAGGGACTAGTGCTTACAATGAGCAGTTCTTC.

DNA for the CDR3: TGCGCCAGCAGCTCAACGACAGGGAGTAATGAGCAGTTCTTC. Encoded protein: CASSSTTGSNEQFF. This sequence joins TRBV5-1 and TRBJ2-1, with 7 bases lining up with TRBD1. Unmatched junction bases numbered 7, after V lost 3 bases and J lost 7 bases. CDR1 is SGHRS and CDR2 is YFSETQ in the germline V gene. The CDR3 length is 14 residues.

This chain connects TRBV7-2 to TRBJ2-7; D unresolved. Deletions cut 5 bases from V and 4 bases from J, with 9 bases between. The CDR3 consists of 12 residues. Germline V CDR1 and CDR2: SGHTA, FQGNSA. The CDR3, as DNA: TGTGCCAGCAGCGCCACTTCGTACGAGCAGTACTTC. Amino acid sequence: CASSATSYEQYF.

The chain is built from TRBV5-1 and TRBJ2-5; TRBD2 matches 8 bases. Losses at the gene ends were 2 bases for V and 5 bases for J; bases not matched to a gene: 11. The length of the CDR3 is 16 residues. The germline CDR1 and CDR2 sequences are SGHRS and YFSETQ. The CDR3 loop is CASSFEGTRGFETQYF. As DNA, the CDR3 is TGCGCCAGCAGCTTCGAAGGGACTAGAGGGTTCGAGACCCAGTACTTC.

This sequence joins TRBV5-1 and TRBJ1-1; the D gene is possibly TRBD1 (6 bases). Between the trimmed V and J ends, which lost 4 bases and 5 bases, there was a span of 12 bases. Germline V gives CDR1 SGHRS, CDR2 YFSETQ. The CDR3 spans 13 residues. In nucleotides, the CDR3 is TGCGCCAGCAGCGAAATTCAGGGGACTGAAGCTTTCTTT. Encoded protein: CASSEIQGTEAFF.

Only one count was recorded for this clone. Being one base from a much bigger clone, this may be a read error. The chain carries TRBV7-6 and TRBJ1-3; no firm D call. Trimming left V 5 bases short and J 0 bases short, with 8 bases between. Germline CDR1 reads SGHVS; CDR2 reads FNYEAQ. This CDR3 spans 14 amino acids. The CDR3 loop is CASSPDISGNTIYF. CDR3 nucleotides: TGTGCCAGCAGCCCAGACATCTCTGGAAACACCATATATTTT.

The table lists this clone with many counts. The rearrangement uses TRBV5-1 and TRBJ2-2, with D possibly TRBD2 on 6 matching bases. The germline V gene encodes CDR1 SGHRS and CDR2 YFSETQ. The CDR3 is 15 residues long. V lost 4 bases and J lost 7, with 17 bases in between. The CDR3 here is CASSPEGMAGGELFF. CDR3 bases: TGCGCCAGCAGCCCGGAGGGAATGGCGGGCGGGGAGCTGTTTTTT.

A note on this clone: The junction shows a germline mismatch at one end, possibly a read error. J is TRBJ2-1 and V is TRBV2, with 7 bases lining up with TRBD2. Per germline, CDR1 SNHLY and CDR2 FYNNEI. The CDR3 length is 15 residues. Here the CDR3 DNA reads TGTGCCAGCATAAGACGGGAGGCAACCTACAATGAGCAGCTCTTC. Protein: CASIRREATYNEQLF.

The chain recombines TRBV6-5 with TRBJ2-1, with D possibly TRBD1 on 6 matching bases. Between the trimmed V and J ends, which lost 4 bases and 10 bases, there was a span of 14 bases. Germline lookup yields CDR1 MNHEY and CDR2 SVGAGI. CDR3 length equals 13 residues. The CDR3 sequence is CASSSSPGQEQFF. In nucleotides, the CDR3 is TGTGCCAGCAGTTCATCTCCGGGACAAGAGCAGTTCTTC.

The chain links TRBV7-2 to TRBJ1-1; 8 bases match TRBD1. Germline trimming cut 5 bases from V and 6 bases from J; bases unmatched to any gene: 11. The CDR3 runs 15 residues. Germline lookup yields CDR1 SGHTA and CDR2 FQGNSA. CDR3 amino acids: CASSLLGQGAAEAFF. The CDR3, as DNA: TGTGCCAGCAGCCTACTCGGGCAGGGGGCGGCTGAAGCTTTCTTT.

This clone showed up just once. The CDR3 spells CASSNRGLGSPLHF. CDR3 bases: TGTGCCAGCAGCAACAGGGGTTTAGGTTCACCCCTCCACTTT. The chain has TRBV6-6 and TRBJ1-6, with 7 positions matching TRBD1. Looked up from germline, CDR1 is MNHNY and CDR2 is SVGAGI (reference sequence). This CDR3 is built from 14 residues. V gave up 6 bases and J gave up 9 bases; unmatched junction bases: 8.